This TCR beta chain was captured in a study of CD8+ T cells in alopecia areata. Study information: Patients in the study were on tofacitinib for 6 to 18 months, then off it for 6 months.

Sequencing templates came from extracted RNA that was reverse transcribed into cDNA. Clones were sequenced by immunoSEQ multiplex PCR, and TCRdb holds only the in-frame ones, with some missing. This table holds some 130,000 clones, approximately 49% found once. Trimming removed 8 bases from V and 6 bases from J, with 12 bases in between. CDR1 is SGDLS, CDR2 YYNGEE, per germline. The CDR3 has 12 residues. Alopecia areata patients provided lesional scalp punch biopsies and peripheral blood. About this clone: Its antigen is not known.

Study-level findings and limits: Besides other cells, scalp samples also yield sequences of resident alphabeta T cells from normal skin. Elevated clonality characterized lesional scalp relative to normal scalp, particularly in alopecia totalis/universalis.

This chain joins TRBV9 and TRBJ1-5, with a weak D call TRBD1 (5 bases). Sequenced material: CD8+ T cells sorted from blood, taken at week 0. This sequence was found in a human donor with alopecia areata. The CDR3 nucleotides are TGTGCCAGTGGCGGGGGAAGTCAGCCCCAGCATTTT. Protein sequence: CASGGGSQPQHF.